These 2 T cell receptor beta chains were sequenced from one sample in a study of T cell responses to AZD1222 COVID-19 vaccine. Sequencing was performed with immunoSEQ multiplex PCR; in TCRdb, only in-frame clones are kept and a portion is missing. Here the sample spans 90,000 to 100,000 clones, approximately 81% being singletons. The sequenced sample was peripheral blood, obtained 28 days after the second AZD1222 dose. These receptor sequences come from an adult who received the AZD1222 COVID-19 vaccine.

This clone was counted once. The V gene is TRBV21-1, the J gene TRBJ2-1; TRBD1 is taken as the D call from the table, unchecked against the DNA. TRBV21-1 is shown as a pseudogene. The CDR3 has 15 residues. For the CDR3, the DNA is TGTGCCAGCAGCAAAAGGGACAGGGGCTACAATGAGCAGTTCTTC. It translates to CASSKRDRGYNEQFF.

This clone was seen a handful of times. CDR3 amino acids: CAISSSDGGPNEQFF. CDR3 DNA sequence: TGTGCCATCAGTTCTTCCGACGGGGGTCCCAATGAGCAGTTCTTC. This chain connects TRBV10-3 to TRBJ2-1; maybe TRBD2 (6 bases). The CDR3 has 15 residues. Germline CDR1 reads ENHRY; CDR2 reads SYGVKD. V was trimmed by 5 bases and J by 6 bases, leaving 17 bases between them.